Described below is a single T cell receptor (beta chain) sequence and its context. Its antigen is not known. At one end, the junction sequence differs from germline, possibly due to a read error. In the same sample, other DNA sequences code for this CDR3. CDR3 length equals 14 residues. CDR1 KGHSH and CDR2 LQKENI come from the germline V gene. Measured with immunoSEQ multiplex PCR; TCRdb has only the in-frame clones, and not every one. The sample consists of 45,000 to 75,000 clones, around three quarters of them appearing once. These data originate in a study of vaccination effects on CD4 cells after COVID-19. Study-level findings and limits: Late in the post-vaccination period, infection-induced and vaccine-induced clones underwent marked clonal contraction.

Subsequent to a culture period of about ten days, CD4+ T cells were isolated. The receptor comes from a human donor who received a COVID-19 vaccine. Sample: CD4+ T cells from PBMCs cultured without peptide, taken before COVID-19 vaccination. This rearrangement joins TRBV18 to TRBJ1-3, with TRBD1 as a possible D gene (6 bases). CDR3 nucleotides: TGTGCCAGCTCCCCACAGGGTTCTGGAAACACCATATATTTT. This codes for CASSPQGSGNTIYF.